The 22 T cell receptor beta chains below come from one sample, sequenced in a study of vaccination and CD4 T cells after COVID-19. TCRdb recomputed calls from the PCR reads with MiXCR, one row per CDR3 protein. The sample lists about 19,000 distinct CDR3 sequences, roughly 63% occurring once. Specimen: CD4+ T cells from blood, collected after SARS-CoV-2 vaccination. These receptor sequences come from a human donor who had recovered from COVID-19.

The rearrangement uses TRBV7-3 and TRBJ2-3; D might be TRBD1 (5 bases). The V gene lost 5 bases and the J gene lost 3 bases, with 9 bases spanning the gap. Germline V CDR1 and CDR2: SGHTA, FQGTGA. This CDR3 has 13 residues. The CDR3 coding sequence is TGTGCCAGCAGCACCCAGGGAACAGATACGCAGTATTTT. This sequence encodes CASSTQGTDTQYF.

About this clonotype: Mismatch with germline at one junction end may stem from a read error. The chain has TRBV7-7 and TRBJ2-5; no clear D. There are 13 residues in the CDR3. The germline V gene encodes CDR1 SSHAT and CDR2 FNYEAQ (reference sequence). This CDR3 reads CASSRGPQETQYF. The CDR3 nucleotides are TGTGCTAGCAGCCGAGGTCCCCAAGAGACCCAGTACTTC. The full variable domain, its missing parts supplied by reference TRBV7-7 and TRBJ2-5, is GAGVSQSPRYKVTKRGQDVTLRCDPISSHATLYWYQQALGQGPEFLTYFNYEAQPDKSGLPSDRFSAERPEGSISTLTIQRTEQRDSAMYRCASSRGPQETQYFGPGTRLLVL.

The chain employs TRBV10-3 and TRBJ1-3; unclear D gene. Germline V gives CDR1 ENHRY, CDR2 SYGVKD. V gave up 4 bases and J gave up 1 base, with 2 bases separating them. CDR3 size: 12 residues. CDR3 region: CAISVSGNTIYF. The CDR3 coding sequence is TGTGCCATCAGTGTATCTGGAAACACCATATATTTT.

This chain joins TRBV12-3 or TRBV12-4 and TRBJ2-7; D is uncertain. This CDR3 comprises 12 residues. The V end lost 5 bases, the J end lost 3 bases, and 8 bases lay between the germline ends. CDR3 amino acids: CASSRGDYEQYF. DNA for the CDR3: TGTGCCAGCAGTCGAGGTGACTACGAGCAGTACTTC.

V is TRBV29-1 and J is TRBJ1-6, with a tentative D call TRBD1 (5 bases). Trimming removed 6 bases from V and 4 bases from J, with 16 bases in between. Per germline, CDR1 SQVTM and CDR2 ANQGSEA. The CDR3 covers 15 residues. This CDR3 is CSVPSGEAYNSPLHF. CDR3 DNA sequence: TGCAGCGTACCTTCGGGGGAGGCGTATAATTCACCCCTCCACTTT.

The chain couples TRBV6-5 to TRBJ1-4; D remains ambiguous. The length of the CDR3 is 16 residues. Germline V lookup: CDR1 MNHEY, CDR2 SVGAGI. V was trimmed by 0 bases and J by 2 bases, leaving 10 bases between them. CDR3 loop: CASSYSRGRTNEKLFF. The CDR3 bases are TGTGCCAGCAGTTACTCGAGAGGCAGGACTAATGAAAAACTGTTTTTT.

This chain joins TRBV4-1 and TRBJ2-5, with D possibly matching TRBD2 (5 bases). Germline CDR1 and CDR2: MGHRA and YSYEKL. V lost 1 base, J lost 2 bases, and 14 bases lay in between. The CDR3 runs 16 residues. CDR3 DNA: TGCGCCAGCAGCCAAGGAGGGTTACGGGGTCAAGAGACCCAGTACTTC. Its translation is CASSQGGLRGQETQYF.

This chain connects TRBV19 to TRBJ2-3; D perhaps matches TRBD2 (5 bases). This CDR3 comprises 17 residues. With 6 bases removed from V and 1 base from J, the gap between germline ends came to 20 bases. Germline CDR1 and CDR2: LNHDA and SQIVND (reference sequence). CDR3 sequence (DNA): TGTGCCAGTAGCCTATCCGGGCCCGGGAAGGGCACAGATACGCAGTATTTT. Amino acids: CASSLSGPGKGTDTQYF.

V usage is TRBV30 and J usage is TRBJ1-1; D unclear. Trimming stripped 4 bases from V and 1 base from J, with 13 bases between. The CDR3 consists of 14 residues. Germline values: CDR1 GTSNPN, CDR2 SVGIG (reference sequence). The CDR3 DNA reads as TGTGCCTGGACCCCCCCCGGGCAGAACACTGAAGCTTTCTTT. It codes for CAWTPPGQNTEAFF.

This clonotype was counted only a few times. The rearrangement joins TRBV2 to TRBJ1-5, with 7 bases identical to TRBD1. Germline V CDR1 and CDR2: SNHLY, FYNNEI. V gave up 1 base and J gave up 5 bases; unmatched junction bases: 5. This CDR3 has 15 residues. Written as DNA, the CDR3 is TGTGCCAGCAGTGAAGTGGCAGGGGGTGATCAGCCCCAGCATTTT. Residues: CASSEVAGGDQPQHF.

This clonotype has a handful of counts. V usage is TRBV20-1 and J usage is TRBJ1-5; no definite D call. Trimming removed 6 bases from V and 4 bases from J, with 16 bases in between. CDR1 DFQATT and CDR2 SNEGSKA come from the germline V gene (reference sequence). This CDR3 has 14 residues. For the CDR3, the DNA is TGCAGTGCCGCTACGGTGTCCATAAATCAGCCCCAGCATTTT. This codes for CSAATVSINQPQHF.

The rearrangement uses TRBV2 and TRBJ2-7; 12 bases align to TRBD1. V lost 9 bases, J lost 4 bases, and 7 bases stayed unmatched. Germline V CDR1 and CDR2: SNHLY, FYNNEI. The CDR3 runs to 14 residues. CDR3 amino acids: CASQPGQGAYEQYF. The CDR3 region has the DNA TGTGCCAGTCAACCGGGACAGGGGGCTTACGAGCAGTACTTC. The whole variable domain, filled in from reference TRBV2 and TRBJ2-7, reads EPEVTQTPSHQVTQMGQEVILRCVPISNHLYFYWYRQILGQKVEFLVSFYNNEISEKSEIFDDQFSVERPDGSNFTLKIRSTKLEDSAMYFCASQPGQGAYEQYFGPGTRLTVT.

In its sample, this clonotype was seen a few times. The CDR3 DNA reads TGTGCCAGCAGTGAAATTTGGGGGGTCGATGGCTACACCTTC. It translates to CASSEIWGVDGYTF. This chain uses TRBV2 with TRBJ1-2, with D possibly matching TRBD1 (5 bases). The CDR3 runs 14 residues. V dropped 2 bases and J dropped 6 bases, with 13 bases sitting between them. The germline V gene has CDR1 SNHLY and CDR2 FYNNEI.

The chain carries TRBV28 and TRBJ1-5; TRBD1 agrees at 11 bases. The J segment lost 3 bases and the V segment lost 2 bases, leaving 0 bases of the junction unmatched. Per germline, CDR1 MDHEN and CDR2 SYDVKM. CDR3 size: 15 residues. The CDR3 DNA is TGTGCCAGCAGTTTAGGACAGGGGGCCAATCAGCCCCAGCATTTT. Its translation is CASSLGQGANQPQHF.

This clonotype has just a few counts. The rearrangement uses TRBV23-1 and TRBJ2-4; D possibly corresponds to TRBD1 (6 bases). TRBV23-1 is an open reading frame whose function is uncertain. This CDR3 region has 15 residues. The ends were cut back, 8 bases at V and 1 base at J, with 15 bases in the middle. The CDR3 loop reads CASGFQGMAKNIQYF. CDR3 in DNA: TGCGCCAGCGGATTTCAGGGGATGGCCAAAAACATTCAGTACTTC.

This clonotype was counted between two and nine times. This rearrangement joins TRBV27 to TRBJ2-3, with TRBD2 as a possible D gene (6 bases). CDR1 and CDR2 from the germline V gene are MNHEY and SMNVEV (reference sequence). The CDR3 sequence is 15 residues long. The germline V and J ends were trimmed by 2 bases and 2 bases, with 11 bases remaining between them. In DNA, the CDR3 is TGTGCCAGCAGTTTAATGGCGGGGTTCACAGATACGCAGTATTTT. This translates into CASSLMAGFTDTQYF.

The chain couples TRBV24-1 to TRBJ2-1; TRBD2 matches 7 bases. Trimming cost V 6 bases and J 6 bases; bases outside gene matches: 10. The CDR3 is 15 residues long. Germline V gives CDR1 KGHDR, CDR2 SFDVKD. The CDR3 sequence: CATSSYAGAPNEQFF. The CDR3 bases are TGTGCCACCAGTAGTTATGCGGGAGCTCCCAATGAGCAGTTCTTC.

This rearrangement joins TRBV7-3 to TRBJ2-2; 12 bases agree with TRBD2. Trimming cost V 0 bases and J 4 bases; bases outside gene matches: 3. Germline CDR1 SGHTA, CDR2 FQGTGA. The CDR3 is made up of 17 amino acids. The CDR3 loop reads CASSLTTSGRSTGELFF. DNA for the CDR3: TGTGCCAGCAGCTTAACTACTAGCGGGAGGAGCACCGGGGAGCTGTTTTTT.

This clonotype was observed a few times. The chain couples TRBV7-9 to TRBJ2-3, with D unresolved. CDR1 and CDR2 from the germline V gene are SEHNR and FQNEAQ (reference sequence). The V end lost 5 bases, the J end lost 2 bases, and 5 bases lay between the germline ends. The CDR3 runs 12 residues. CDR3 amino acids: CASSPDTDTQYF. In DNA form, the CDR3 reads TGTGCCAGCAGCCCGGACACAGATACGCAGTATTTT.

Only a few counts were recorded for this clonotype. V is TRBV7-2 and J is TRBJ1-2; a weak D match, TRBD1 (5 bases). The CDR3 contains 15 residues. V gave up 4 bases and J gave up 4 bases, with 16 bases separating them. CDR1 and CDR2 (germline): SGHTA, FQGNSA. The CDR3 region has the DNA TGTGCCAGCAGCTCTCAATTGCTGGGGGGCTATGGCTACACCTTC. Its translation: CASSSQLLGGYGYTF.

This clonotype showed up just a few times. The V call is TRBV7-9, the J call TRBJ1-3; D is possibly TRBD1 (5 bases). Germline V gene data show CDR1 as SEHNR and CDR2 as FQNEAQ (reference sequence). The CDR3 consists of 15 residues. The V end lost 0 bases, the J end lost 0 bases, and 6 bases lay between the germline ends. CDR3 bases: TGTGCCAGCAGCTTAGCTGGGGCCTCTGGAAACACCATATATTTT. Protein sequence: CASSLAGASGNTIYF.

The gene calls are TRBV14 and TRBJ2-3; D might be TRBD1 (5 bases). The CDR3 totals 17 residues. Germline V gene sequence: CDR1 SGHDN, CDR2 FVKESK. Trimming removed 4 bases at V and 2 bases at J, with 19 bases between. CDR3 coding DNA: TGTGCCAGCAGCCCCGGCAGAGGAAGGGGTTTCACAGATACGCAGTATTTT. Amino acid sequence: CASSPGRGRGFTDTQYF.